The 22 T cell receptor beta chains below all came from one sample that was sequenced in a study of response to subunit inactivated influenza vaccine (dated by TCRdb to between 2017 and 2018). The library was generated by RT-PCR. Sequencing was performed on an Illumina HiSeq 2500. Starting from the raw public reads, TCRdb applied fastp trimming at Q25, assembled clones with MiXCR and retained in-frame beta chains. Identical CDR3 protein sequences are pooled into one entry, listed with their most common genes and DNA. The sample data list approximately 500,000 distinct CDR3 sequences, and 20% to 25% of these were observed just once. The biggest ten clones account for around 2.8% of the sample. This sample also appeared in a second study, on T cells expressing NK-cell markers. The second paper further reports: The TCR beta cDNA libraries were made using 5'RACE template switching, a step that added both a universal primer site and unique molecular identifiers.

The sequenced sample was CD4+ T cells sorted from PBMCs, obtained roughly 13 days after vaccination. Source of these receptors: a man aged 50 or older who received an inactivated influenza vaccine. Donor details come from another sample of the same person, matched by shared clones.

This clonotype has only a few counts. The V and J genes are TRBV5-1 and TRBJ1-1; tentatively, D is TRBD1 (6 bases). V was pared by 1 base and J by 4 bases, with 17 bases between. Germline lookup yields CDR1 SGHRS and CDR2 YFSETQ. The CDR3 covers 16 residues. This chain's CDR3 is CASSLMLGARGTEAFF. The CDR3 bases are TGCGCCAGCAGCTTGATGTTGGGGGCTAGGGGCACTGAAGCTTTCTTT.

In its sample, this clonotype was seen a few times. This chain connects TRBV5-4 to TRBJ2-3; tentative D call: TRBD2 (5 bases). V lost 5 bases to trimming and J lost 3 bases, with 10 bases between them. This CDR3 is 13 amino acids long. CDR1 SGHNT and CDR2 YYREEE come from the germline V gene (reference sequence). The CDR3 region is CASRPTGTDTQYF. Here the CDR3 DNA reads TGTGCCAGCAGACCGACGGGAACAGATACGCAGTATTTT.

The chain links TRBV20-1 to TRBJ2-7, with 7 bases identical to TRBD1. The germline V gene has CDR1 DFQATT and CDR2 SNEGSKA (reference sequence). The J segment lost 6 bases and the V segment lost 6 bases, leaving 11 bases of the junction unmatched. There are 13 residues in the CDR3. The CDR3 region is CSAYQDRAAEQYF. In DNA form, the CDR3 reads TGCAGTGCCTACCAAGACAGGGCCGCCGAGCAGTACTTC.

This clonotype has a handful of counts. The chain couples TRBV12-3 or TRBV12-4 to TRBJ1-6; D remains unclear. The V and J ends lost 5 bases and 6 bases respectively, with 2 bases between them. This CDR3 comprises 11 residues. DNA of the CDR3: TGTGCCAGCAGTCGTAATTCACCCCTCCACTTT. Translated: CASSRNSPLHF.

The chain couples TRBV12-3 or TRBV12-4 to TRBJ2-1; 10 positions match TRBD2. Trimming took 5 bases from V and 1 from J; bases not matched to a gene: 11. The CDR3 is 18 residues long. In DNA, the CDR3 is TGTGCCAGCAGTCCAAGAAGCGGGGGGGCCGGGTCCTACAATGAGCAGTTCTTC. Amino acids: CASSPRSGGAGSYNEQFF.

The genes are TRBV29-1 and TRBJ2-1, with D possibly called TRBD1 or TRBD2 (5 bases each). The V and J ends lost 6 bases and 0 bases respectively, with 18 bases between them. This CDR3 contains 16 residues. Germline V CDR1 and CDR2: SQVTM, ANQGSEA. CDR3 loop: CSVDRRDGLSYNEQFF. The CDR3 DNA sequence: TGCAGCGTGGACCGCCGGGACGGGCTCTCCTACAATGAGCAGTTCTTC.

This clonotype showed up many times. The chain employs TRBV12-3 or TRBV12-4 and TRBJ2-3, with TRBD1 as a possible D gene (6 bases). The CDR3 sequence is 16 residues long. V was trimmed by 6 bases and J by 0 bases, leaving 16 bases between them. This CDR3 reads CASRPGTKLSTDTQYF. The CDR3 bases are TGTGCCAGCAGGCCCGGGACAAAGCTTAGCACAGATACGCAGTATTTT.

This clonotype was detected many times. One end of the junction varies from germline; a read error may be responsible. The rearrangement joins TRBV7-2 to TRBJ2-5; TRBD1 is a possible D gene (5 bases). Germline assignment: CDR1 SGHTA and CDR2 FQGNSA. This CDR3 comprises 14 residues. The CDR3 reads CASSLGPGQETQYF. The CDR3, as DNA: TGCGCCAGCAGCTTGGGTCCAGGGCAAGAGACCCAGTACTTC.

The chain uses TRBV20-1 and TRBJ2-3; D uncertain. Trimming removed 0 bases at V and 5 bases at J, with 9 bases between. Germline CDR1 is DFQATT and CDR2 is SNEGSKA (reference sequence). The CDR3 totals 13 residues. The CDR3, as DNA: TGCAGTGCTAGAGACCCTCTACTAGATACGCAGTATTTT. Amino acid sequence: CSARDPLLDTQYF.

Note on this clonotype: One end of the junction does not line up with germline, which may come from a read error. The rearrangement uses TRBV29-1 and TRBJ1-4, with a tentative D call TRBD1 (6 bases). Germline V gene sequence: CDR1 SQVTM, CDR2 ANQGSEA. This CDR3 contains 12 residues. The DNA for the CDR3 is TGCAGCGTTGAAGAGGGGGCACCCCGACGCGTTTTT. Protein sequence: CSVEEGAPRRVF.

A few counts support this clonotype. The chain combines TRBV20-1 with TRBJ2-3; D is unresolved. V was shortened by 6 bases and J by 3 bases, with 16 bases between the two germline ends. The CDR3 has 14 residues. CDR1 is DFQATT and CDR2 is SNEGSKA in the germline V gene (reference sequence). The CDR3 DNA reads as TGCAGTGCACGTCTGCGTGGGGTTACAGATACGCAGTATTTT. Amino acids: CSARLRGVTDTQYF.

The sample holds many counts of this clonotype. The rearrangement uses TRBV12-3 or TRBV12-4 and TRBJ2-2, with 10 bases matching TRBD2. CDR3 length: 16 amino acids. Losses at the gene ends were 6 bases for V and 3 bases for J; bases not matched to a gene: 7. Written as DNA, the CDR3 is TGTGCCAGCAGCACTAAGCGGGAGGGGGACACCGGGGAGCTGTTTTTT. This translates into CASSTKREGDTGELFF.

The genes are TRBV29-1 and TRBJ2-1; 7 bases line up with TRBD2. The CDR3 has 13 residues. V trimming: 8 bases; J trimming: 7 bases; junction bases outside the gene matches: 11. Germline values: CDR1 SQVTM, CDR2 ANQGSEA. The CDR3 DNA reads TGCAGCCCCAACCGCGGGAGTAGGAATGAGCAGTTCTTC. Its translation is CSPNRGSRNEQFF.

As concerns this clonotype: One end of the junction does not line up with germline, which may come from a read error. The chain uses TRBV6-2 or TRBV6-3 and TRBJ2-1; TRBD2 aligns across 8 bases. In germline, CDR1 is MNHEY, CDR2 SVGEGT. The CDR3 extends over 14 amino acids. CDR3 residues: CASSYSIIPGLVQF. The CDR3 DNA sequence: TGTGCCAGCAGTTACTCGATTATTCCGGGACTAGTTCAGTTC.

The chain uses TRBV10-3 and TRBJ2-1; 12 nucleotides match TRBD2. There are 16 residues in the CDR3. Losses at the gene ends were 4 bases for V and 9 bases for J; bases not matched to a gene: 10. Germline V gene sequence: CDR1 ENHRY, CDR2 SYGVKD. Here the CDR3 reads CAISGPSGRAVGEQFF. CDR3 DNA: TGTGCCATCAGTGGCCCTAGCGGGAGGGCCGTAGGTGAGCAGTTCTTC.

The genes are TRBV7-2 and TRBJ2-5; 7 nucleotides match TRBD2. The CDR3 length is 17 residues. Germline loops: CDR1 SGHTA, CDR2 FQGNSA. After removal of 0 bases from V and 4 bases from J, the junction contained 11 bases not matched to a gene. CDR3 nucleotide sequence: TGTGCCAGCAGCTTAGCGTTTCTAGCGCAGCGGGGAGAGACCCAGTACTTC. Translated, it gives CASSLAFLAQRGETQYF.

The rearrangement joins TRBV10-2 to TRBJ2-3; D is perhaps TRBD1 or TRBD2 (5 bases each). Germline CDR1 reads WSHSY; CDR2 reads SAAADI. V shed 8 bases and J shed 5 bases, with 14 bases lying between them. CDR3 size: 13 residues. CDR3 sequence (DNA): TGCGCCAGCGGGGGAGCGAACCGAGATACGCAGTATTTT. Translation: CASGGANRDTQYF.

This clonotype was observed many times. The V gene is TRBV5-1, the J gene TRBJ1-2; D unclear. Germline values: CDR1 SGHRS, CDR2 YFSETQ. Trimming removed 0 bases from V and 4 bases from J, with 13 bases in between. This CDR3 region has 15 residues. The chain's CDR3 is CASSLVSNRAYGYTF. CDR3 nucleotide sequence: TGCGCCAGCAGCTTGGTGAGCAACCGGGCCTATGGCTACACCTTC. Variable domain in full (rest from reference TRBV5-1 and TRBJ1-2): KAGVTQTPRYLIKTRGQQVTLSCSPISGHRSVSWYQQTPGQGLQFLFEYFSETQRNKGNFPGRFSGRQFSNSRSEMNVSTLELGDSALYLCASSLVSNRAYGYTFGSGTRLTVV.

V is TRBV29-1 and J is TRBJ2-5; tentative D call: TRBD2 (7 bases). Germline CDR1 and CDR2: SQVTM and ANQGSEA. The CDR3 is 13 residues long. V shed 3 bases and J shed 5 bases, with 13 bases lying between them. CDR3 bases: TGCAGCGTTGATGGGGGGGCCCGGGAGACCCAGTACTTC. It encodes CSVDGGARETQYF.

The chain couples TRBV2 to TRBJ1-5; D is unresolved. The CDR3 runs 13 residues. The V end lost 5 bases, the J end lost 1 base, and 6 bases lay between the germline ends. Germline V gene data show CDR1 as SNHLY and CDR2 as FYNNEI. The CDR3 sequence is CASSWESNQPQHF. The CDR3 DNA follows: TGTGCCAGCAGTTGGGAAAGCAATCAGCCCCAGCATTTT.

V gene TRBV4-1 combines with J gene TRBJ2-3; 9 bases are shared with TRBD2. This CDR3 has 15 residues. The germline V gene encodes CDR1 MGHRA and CDR2 YSYEKL. The ends lost 6 bases at V and 6 bases at J; junction bases unmatched: 10. The CDR3 DNA is TGCGCCAGCAGGCACATAGCGGGGGTGAGCGATACGCAGTATTTT. As protein: CASRHIAGVSDTQYF.

V gene TRBV12-3 or TRBV12-4 combines with J gene TRBJ1-1; D possibly corresponds to TRBD1 (6 bases). The ends were cut back, 7 bases at V and 1 base at J, with 13 bases in the middle. This CDR3 has 14 residues. CDR3 bases: TGTGCCAGCAAATCGGGGGGCCCGAACACTGAAGCTTTCTTT. Its translation: CASKSGGPNTEAFF.